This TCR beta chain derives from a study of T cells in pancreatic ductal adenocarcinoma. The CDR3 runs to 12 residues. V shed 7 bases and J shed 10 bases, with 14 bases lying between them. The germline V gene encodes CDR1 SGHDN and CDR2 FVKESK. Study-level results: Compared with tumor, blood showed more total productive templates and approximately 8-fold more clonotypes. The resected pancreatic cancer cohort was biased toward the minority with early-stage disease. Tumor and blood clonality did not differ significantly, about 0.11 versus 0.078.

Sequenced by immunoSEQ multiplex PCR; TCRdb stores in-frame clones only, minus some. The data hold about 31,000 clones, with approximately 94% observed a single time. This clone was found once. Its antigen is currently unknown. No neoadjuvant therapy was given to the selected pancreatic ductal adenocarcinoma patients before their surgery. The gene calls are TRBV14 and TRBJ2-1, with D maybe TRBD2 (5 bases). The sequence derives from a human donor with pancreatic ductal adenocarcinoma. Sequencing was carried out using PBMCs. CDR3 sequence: CASTFGVSEQFF. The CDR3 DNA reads TGTGCCAGCACCTTCGGGGTTTCGGAGCAGTTCTTC.